This entry is about one T cell receptor (beta chain). This clone's antigen is unknown. No clone much larger than this one lies a single base away; base qualities are absent. The immunoSEQ Assay, a bias-controlled multiplex PCR, was used to amplify TCRbeta CDR3 regions from genomic DNA. In the source study's methods: Nucleated cell counts per sample were estimated from amplification of reference gene primers within the assay. To quantify the absolute abundance of each unique TCRbeta CDR3 rearrangement, sequence reads were collapsed and filtered. Productive Simpson clonality was computed per sample as the square root of Simpson's diversity index over productive rearrangements. In its TCRdb copy, this immuneACCESS table keeps in-frame sequences only and misses some clones. Where compared with another copy, unresolved V genes explain less than half of these, and the others have no known cause. V, J and clone size are those of that table, while D and trimming were read from the DNA. Within this sample are more than 150,000 clones, with 85% to 95% of them counted one time only. The ten top clones hold roughly 0.56% of the sample.

The data belong to a study of blood T cell repertoires in COVID-19 (dated by TCRdb to about 2020). With regard to the full study: Samples from collaborators originated in the United States, Italy and Spain and spanned both the acute and convalescent phases of COVID-19. The sample metadata nearly always contained a de-identified subject ID, COVID-19 status, age in years and sex. Where available, HLA class I and class II types were taken from metadata supplied by the sample provider and were not determined by assay-based typing. Deeply sampled blood TCRbeta repertoires from subjects exposed to, actively infected with, or recovered from COVID-19 were included in the dataset. The material from the prospective study consisted of cDNA or gDNA derived from T cells, B-cell-depleted T cells, or PBMCs. Samples were obtained from the ongoing ImmuneRACE study (first 160 participants) and from over 1,000 subjects provided by 6 global collaborators. A freely available public database, intended as a resource for researchers studying the immune response to SARS-CoV-2, is where the repertoires were released. Overall study results and their limits: The amount of clinical and demographic metadata varied by source and participant and was provided uncurated.

V loses 6 bases, J loses 5 bases, and the germline ends lie 10 bases apart. The germline V gene encodes CDR1 SQVTM and CDR2 ANQGSEA. Spanning cysteine to phenylalanine, the CDR3 consists of 12 amino acids. Only the CDR3 region is kept as DNA, spanning 36 bases read in frame from base 1. The collaborating institutions used their own protocols to collect whole blood in K2EDTA tubes. For TCRbeta analysis, collaborators shipped samples as frozen whole blood, isolated PBMCs, or DNA extracted from either of those sample types. Here the chain combines TRBV29-1 and TRBJ2-2; the D gene identity is not certain. The source is a man in his fifties with acute or convalescent COVID-19. The sample consisted of peripheral blood. The CDR3 protein is CSVGVRTGELFF. The bases read TGCAGCGTCGGAGTTAGGACCGGGGAGCTGTTTTTT.